This T cell receptor (beta chain) was identified in a study of blood T cells in healthy people across ages. Findings of the study overall: Getting older went along with TCR beta diversity per million T cells dropping roughly linearly.

Isolation recovered at least 7 million PBMCs from every sample. Next came a second PCR, run for about 7 to 12 cycles, which used a sample-barcoded 5' primer along with a J-beta primer mix. MiXCR, applied by TCRdb to the 5' RACE reads, yields one record per CDR3 protein. The table lists over a million distinct CDR3 sequences, 40% to 55% of them singletons. In regard to this clonotype: The target antigen is unknown.

Germline V gene lookup returns CDR1 DFQATT and CDR2 SNEGSKA (reference sequence). J lost 8 bases, V lost 5 bases, and 6 bases had no gene match. This CDR3 is built from 14 residues. This rearrangement joins TRBV20-1 to TRBJ2-1, with 13 bases lining up with TRBD2. The source is a woman aged 55 to 70 in good health. The source material was blood. The CDR3 region has the DNA TGCAGTGCTGGGGGACTAGCGGGACTCGATGAGCAGTTCTTC. Protein product: CSAGGLAGLDEQFF.